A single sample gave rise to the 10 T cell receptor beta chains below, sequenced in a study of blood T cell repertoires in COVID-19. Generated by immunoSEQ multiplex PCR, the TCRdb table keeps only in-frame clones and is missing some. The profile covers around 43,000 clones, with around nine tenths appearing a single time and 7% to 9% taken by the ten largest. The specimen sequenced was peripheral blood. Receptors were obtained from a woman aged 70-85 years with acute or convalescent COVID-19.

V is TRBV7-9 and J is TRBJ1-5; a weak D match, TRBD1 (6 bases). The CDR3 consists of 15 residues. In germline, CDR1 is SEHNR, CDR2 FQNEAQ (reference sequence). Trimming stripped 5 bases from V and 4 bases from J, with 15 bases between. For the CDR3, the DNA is TGTGCCAGCAGCGTTGCGGGGGCACGAAATCAGCCCCAGCATTTT. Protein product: CASSVAGARNQPQHF.

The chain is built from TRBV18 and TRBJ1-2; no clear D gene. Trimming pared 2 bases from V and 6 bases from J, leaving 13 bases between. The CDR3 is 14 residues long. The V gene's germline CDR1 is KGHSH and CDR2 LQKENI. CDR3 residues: CASSPIQMTDGYTF. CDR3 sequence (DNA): TGTGCCAGCTCACCAATACAGATGACGGATGGCTACACCTTC.

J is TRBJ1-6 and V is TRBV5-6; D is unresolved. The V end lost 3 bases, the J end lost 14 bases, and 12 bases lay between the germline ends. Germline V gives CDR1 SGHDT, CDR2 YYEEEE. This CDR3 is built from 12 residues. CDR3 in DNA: TGTGCCAGCAGCTACAGAACCGGTGCCCTCCACTTT. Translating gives CASSYRTGALHF.

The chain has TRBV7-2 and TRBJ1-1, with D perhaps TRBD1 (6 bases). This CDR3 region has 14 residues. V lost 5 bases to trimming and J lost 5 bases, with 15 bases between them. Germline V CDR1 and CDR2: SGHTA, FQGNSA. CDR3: CASSLQTGNTEAFF. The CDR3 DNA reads TGTGCCAGCAGCCTTCAAACAGGGAATACTGAAGCTTTCTTT.

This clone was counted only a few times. In DNA form, the CDR3 reads TGTGCCACCAGTGATTTGTCGGGGACTAGGGACACCGGGGAGCTGTTTTTT. The encoded protein is CATSDLSGTRDTGELFF. J is TRBJ2-2 and V is TRBV24-1; 8 nucleotides line up with TRBD2. The length of the CDR3 is 17 residues. CDR1 and CDR2 (germline): KGHDR, SFDVKD. J was trimmed by 3 bases and V by 0 bases; bases with no gene match: 5.

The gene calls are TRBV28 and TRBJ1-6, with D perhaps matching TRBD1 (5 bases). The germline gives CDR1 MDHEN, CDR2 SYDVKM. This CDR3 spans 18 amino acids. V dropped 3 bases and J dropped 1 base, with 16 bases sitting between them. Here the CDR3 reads CASSFSRVLGSYNSPLHF. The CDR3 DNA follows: TGTGCCAGCAGTTTTAGCAGGGTCCTAGGTTCCTATAATTCACCCCTCCACTTT.

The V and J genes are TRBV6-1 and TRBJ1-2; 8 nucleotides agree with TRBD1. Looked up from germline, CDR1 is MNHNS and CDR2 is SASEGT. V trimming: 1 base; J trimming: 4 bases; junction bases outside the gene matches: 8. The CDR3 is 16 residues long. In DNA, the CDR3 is TGTGCCAGCAGTGAAGGGAGGGACAGGTTTGCCTATGGCTACACCTTC. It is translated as CASSEGRDRFAYGYTF.

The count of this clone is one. The CDR3 bases are TGTGCCAGCAGCTTAGGACCGGGACTAGCGGGTGAAGAGACCCAGTACTTC. This codes for CASSLGPGLAGEETQYF. The chain links TRBV13 to TRBJ2-5; 12 bases line up with TRBD2. The ends lost 0 bases at V and 3 bases at J; junction bases unmatched: 5. There are 17 residues in the CDR3. Germline V gene data show CDR1 as PRHDT and CDR2 as FYEKMQ (reference sequence).

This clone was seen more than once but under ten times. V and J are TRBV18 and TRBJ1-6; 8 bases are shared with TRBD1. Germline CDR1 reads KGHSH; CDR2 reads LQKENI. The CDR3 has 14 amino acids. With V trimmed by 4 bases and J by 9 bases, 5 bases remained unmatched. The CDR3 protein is CASSQGTGGSPLHF. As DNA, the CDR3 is TGTGCCAGCTCACAAGGGACAGGAGGTTCACCCCTCCACTTT.

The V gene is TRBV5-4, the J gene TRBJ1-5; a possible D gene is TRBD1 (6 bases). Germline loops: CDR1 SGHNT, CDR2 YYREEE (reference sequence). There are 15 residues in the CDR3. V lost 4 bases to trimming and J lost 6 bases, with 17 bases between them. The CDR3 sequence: CASSHDRPAVQPQHF. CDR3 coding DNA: TGTGCCAGCAGCCACGACAGGCCAGCGGTTCAGCCCCAGCATTTT.